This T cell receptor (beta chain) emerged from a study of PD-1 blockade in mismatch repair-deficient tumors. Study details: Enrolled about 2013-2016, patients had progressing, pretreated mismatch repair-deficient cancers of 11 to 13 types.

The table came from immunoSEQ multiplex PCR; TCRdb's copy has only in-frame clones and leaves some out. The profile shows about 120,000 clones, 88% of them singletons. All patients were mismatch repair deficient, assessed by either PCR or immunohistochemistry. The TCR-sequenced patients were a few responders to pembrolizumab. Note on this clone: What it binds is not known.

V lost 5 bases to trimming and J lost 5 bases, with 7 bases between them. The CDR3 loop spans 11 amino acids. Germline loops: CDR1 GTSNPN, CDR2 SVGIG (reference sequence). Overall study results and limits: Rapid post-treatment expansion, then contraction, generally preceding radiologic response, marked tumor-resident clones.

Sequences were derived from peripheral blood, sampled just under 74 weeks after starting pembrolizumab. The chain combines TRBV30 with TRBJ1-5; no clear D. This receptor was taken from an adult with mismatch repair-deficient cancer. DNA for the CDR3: TGTGCCTGGGGAGTGGATCAGCCCCAGCATTTT. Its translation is CAWGVDQPQHF.